The sequence of this T cell receptor beta chain was determined in a study of early T cells in non-severe SARS-CoV-2 infection. General observations from the study: VDJdb matches were skewed toward anti-spike CD8 T cell responses.

TCRdb reprocessed the 5' RACE reads with MiXCR, giving one entry per CDR3 protein. The sample comprises 40,000 to 60,000 distinct CDR3 sequences, 7% to 9% of which are singletons, and 5% to 6.5% rests with the top ten. This clonotype has only a few counts. Its specificity is unknown. The CDR3 runs to 13 residues. The V end was cut by 2 bases, the J end by 5 bases, with 7 bases between. In germline, CDR1 is SGHVS, CDR2 FQNEAQ. Sequencing was carried out using whole blood. J is TRBJ2-1 and V is TRBV7-8; D gene unclear. This clonotype originated in an adult who was a healthcare worker with PCR-confirmed SARS-CoV-2 infection or an uninfected control (not recorded which). This CDR3 is CASSLIKHNEQFF. Here the CDR3 DNA reads TGTGCCAGCAGCTTAATCAAACACAATGAGCAGTTCTTC.